Listed below are T cell receptor beta chains from one sample, sequenced in a study of shared clonotypes between healthy human individuals. Data came from immunoSEQ multiplex PCR; TCRdb stores just in-frame clones and leaves some out. The sample has 2 million to 2.5 million clones, more than 85% seen once. The sequenced sample was naive CD4+ T cells from PBMCs. Receptor source: a young man in good health. Some clones in this sample may be carry-over from other donors' samples. The CDR3 runs from the conserved cysteine through the conserved F or W.

j_gene: TRBJ2-3
v_gene: TRBV28
CDR3aa: CASSRTPRGLQSTDTQYF

j_gene: TRBJ2-7
v_gene: TRBV2
CDR3aa: CASSGGLAGGGSYEQYF

j_gene: TRBJ2-2
v_gene: TRBV2
CDR3aa: CASNRGLSNTGELFF

j_gene: TRBJ2-5
v_gene: TRBV20-1
CDR3aa: CSASTERTQYF

j_gene: TRBJ1-1
v_gene: TRBV9
CDR3aa: CASSDLRWQGNTEAFF

j_gene: TRBJ1-2
v_gene: TRBV7-9
CDR3aa: CASSFLRGTNYGYTF

j_gene: TRBJ1-5
v_gene: TRBV4-3
CDR3aa: CASSQEIQGAFSNQPQHF

j_gene: TRBJ2-7
v_gene: TRBV5-6
CDR3aa: CASSSTGTRSHEQYF

j_gene: TRBJ1-2
v_gene: TRBV28
CDR3aa: CASSLVGQGIGDGYTF

j_gene: TRBJ2-5
v_gene: TRBV11-2
CDR3aa: CASSERRTGTETQYF

j_gene: TRBJ2-2
v_gene: TRBV7-3
CDR3aa: CASSSGPTGELFF

j_gene: TRBJ1-1
v_gene: TRBV5-8
CDR3aa: CASSKQILALYTEAFF

j_gene: TRBJ1-4
v_gene: TRBV7-3
CDR3aa: CASSPTGTRGEKLFF

j_gene: TRBJ1-5
v_gene: TRBV19
CDR3aa: CARSGSDGNQPQHF

j_gene: TRBJ1-4
v_gene: TRBV7-2
CDR3aa: CASSPNNEKLFF

j_gene: TRBJ1-1
v_gene: TRBV6-1
CDR3aa: CASTLSVQAFF

j_gene: TRBJ2-2
v_gene: TRBV9
CDR3aa: CASSVSGSLNTGELFF

j_gene: TRBJ2-5
v_gene: TRBV6-6
CDR3aa: CASSTNRVRETQYF

j_gene: TRBJ1-2
v_gene: TRBV19
CDR3aa: CASTGGQLQSYGYTF

j_gene: TRBJ2-1
v_gene: TRBV6-6
CDR3aa: CASSYSPGLANEQFF

j_gene: TRBJ1-5
v_gene: TRBV9
CDR3aa: CASSVGGAINQPQHF

j_gene: TRBJ1-5
v_gene: TRBV6-1
CDR3aa: CASTETTWEPQHF

j_gene: TRBJ2-1
v_gene: TRBV7-2
CDR3aa: CASSLERAGVNEQFF

j_gene: TRBJ1-2
v_gene: TRBV28
CDR3aa: CASTRRTAAYGYTF

j_gene: TRBJ2-7
v_gene: TRBV6-1
CDR3aa: CASSDRDRGRYEQYF

j_gene: TRBJ2-3
v_gene: TRBV18
CDR3aa: CASSQAIGTDTQYF

j_gene: TRBJ2-3
v_gene: TRBV29-1
CDR3aa: CSAPWASGGGGTDTQYF

j_gene: TRBJ2-1
v_gene: TRBV18
CDR3aa: CASSGSGLALIGGNEQFF

j_gene: TRBJ2-1
v_gene: TRBV2
CDR3aa: CASSERSGAYNEQFF

j_gene: TRBJ2-7
v_gene: TRBV9
CDR3aa: CASSATPGRQGEQYF

j_gene: TRBJ2-2
v_gene: TRBV30
CDR3aa: CAWSKGNTGELFF

j_gene: TRBJ1-2
v_gene: TRBV6-4
CDR3aa: CASSPGQAYGYTF

j_gene: TRBJ1-2
v_gene: TRBV5-1
CDR3aa: CASSPRDTYGYTF

j_gene: TRBJ1-1
v_gene: TRBV2
CDR3aa: CASREVPMNTEAFF

j_gene: TRBJ2-7
v_gene: TRBV6-1
CDR3aa: CASTPTAASYEQYF

j_gene: TRBJ2-3
v_gene: TRBV9
CDR3aa: CASSGQPLTDTQYF